Shown below are 25 T cell receptor beta chains from a single sample sequenced in a study of molecular identifiers for immune sequencing clone quantification. TCRdb processed the PCR reads anew with MiXCR; each CDR3 protein has one entry. The sample records roughly 320,000 distinct CDR3 sequences, roughly a quarter being singletons. The specimen sequenced was naive CD8+ T cells from blood, with Jurkat cell RNA spiked in. As for subset: FACS-sorted CD8+CD4-CCR7+CD45RA+ naive T cells. The receptor set was obtained from a human donor in good health. Some libraries in this study had Jurkat cell RNA spiked in.

The rearrangement joins TRBV12-3 or TRBV12-4 to TRBJ2-2; D unresolved. V was shortened by 2 bases and J by 5 bases, with 12 bases between the two germline ends. The CDR3 extends over 15 amino acids. The CDR3 loop reads CASSLRRVRTGELFF. The CDR3 region has the DNA TGTGCCAGCAGTTTAAGGAGAGTGAGAACCGGGGAGCTGTTTTTT.

J is TRBJ1-1 and V is TRBV4-3; no firm D call. Germline V lookup: CDR1 LGHNA, CDR2 YSLEER. The CDR3 totals 14 residues. V lost 5 bases to trimming and J lost 0 bases, with 10 bases between them. CDR3 bases: TGCGCCAGCAGCAAGGACGGCATGAACACTGAAGCTTTCTTT. It translates to CASSKDGMNTEAFF.

The chain is built from TRBV4-2 and TRBJ2-1; TRBD2 aligns across 12 bases. Germline trimming cut 0 bases from V and 4 bases from J; bases unmatched to any gene: 10. The germline V gene encodes CDR1 LGHNA and CDR2 YNFKEQ. The CDR3 has 19 amino acids. CDR3 sequence (DNA): TGTGCCAGCAGCCAAGATAGACTAGCGGGAGTTGGGTCGTACAATGAGCAGTTCTTC. Translation: CASSQDRLAGVGSYNEQFF.

This clonotype was seen at least ten times. The chain has TRBV7-8 and TRBJ1-5; 8 bases are shared with TRBD1. This CDR3 comprises 14 residues. With 4 bases clipped from V and 5 bases from J, the junction kept 4 bases outside the gene matches. Germline lookup yields CDR1 SGHVS and CDR2 FQNEAQ. Here the CDR3 DNA reads TGTGCCAGCAGCTCCGGGACAGGATATCAGCCCCAGCATTTT. It specifies CASSSGTGYQPQHF.

The chain combines TRBV5-6 with TRBJ1-1, with D possibly being TRBD1 (5 bases). The length of the CDR3 is 14 residues. With 3 bases removed from V and 4 bases from J, the gap between germline ends came to 13 bases. Germline V lookup: CDR1 SGHDT, CDR2 YYEEEE. The CDR3 region has the DNA TGTGCCAGCAGCTCGGGGACGGGCTTCACTGAAGCTTTCTTT. It yields the protein CASSSGTGFTEAFF.

Worth noting for this clonotype: A read error may produce the germline difference seen at one junction end. The V call is TRBV11-2, the J call TRBJ1-1, with D unresolved. Germline V gene sequence: CDR1 SGHAT, CDR2 FQNNGV. This CDR3 region has 13 residues. The CDR3 loop reads CASTFRPTPEASF. CDR3 DNA: TGTGCCAGCACCTTCCGCCCCACCCCTGAAGCTTCCTTT.

This clonotype appeared a few times. The rearrangement uses TRBV6-2 or TRBV6-3 and TRBJ1-2, with D possibly matching TRBD1 (5 bases). CDR1 is MNHEY, CDR2 SVGEGT, per germline. Deletions cut 4 bases from V and 5 bases from J, with 11 bases between. The CDR3 is made up of 13 amino acids. The CDR3 region has the DNA TGTGCCAGCAGTTCGCACAGGTCTTATGGCTACACCTTC. It specifies CASSSHRSYGYTF.

This clonotype showed up many times. This chain connects TRBV28 to TRBJ2-3; D is ambiguous. CDR1 is MDHEN, CDR2 SYDVKM, per germline. Trimming took 1 base from V and 0 from J, leaving 8 bases between them. The CDR3 consists of 15 residues. The CDR3: CASSLSWLSTDTQYF. The DNA of the CDR3 is TGTGCCAGCAGTTTATCCTGGTTAAGCACAGATACGCAGTATTTT.

This clonotype has ten or more counts. The chain has TRBV7-9 and TRBJ2-3, with D maybe TRBD1 (6 bases). Germline V gives CDR1 SEHNR, CDR2 FQNEAQ (reference sequence). The V end was cut by 0 bases, the J end by 6 bases, with 13 bases between. This CDR3 comprises 15 residues. CDR3 in DNA: TGTGCCAGCAGCTTAGCGGGGGCCTTAGTGGATACGCAGTATTTT. Translating it yields CASSLAGALVDTQYF.

This clonotype was recorded at least ten times. The CDR3: CASSLGLATYEQYF. The CDR3 DNA is TGTGCCAGCAGCTTGGGGCTAGCCACCTACGAGCAGTACTTC. The rearrangement links TRBV5-6 to TRBJ2-7, with D possibly being TRBD2 (5 bases). The germline V gene has CDR1 SGHDT and CDR2 YYEEEE. This CDR3 has 14 amino acids. Trimming removed 0 bases at V and 2 bases at J, with 9 bases between. Full variable domain (rest looked up from reference TRBV5-6 and TRBJ2-7): DAGVTQSPTHLIKTRGQQVTLRCSPKSGHDTVSWYQQALGQGPQFIFQYYEEEERQRGNFPDRFSGHQFPNYSSELNVNALLLGDSALYLCASSLGLATYEQYFGPGTRLTVT.

In the case of this clonotype: Being one base from a much bigger clone, this may be a read error. The V and J genes are TRBV29-1 and TRBJ2-2, with D maybe TRBD2 (7 bases). The CDR3 sequence is 15 residues long. Germline lookup yields CDR1 SQVTM and CDR2 ANQGSEA. Trimming shortened V by 4 bases and J by 9 bases, and 21 bases separated the two germline ends. The CDR3 spells CSVVLRGAQTRELFF. The CDR3 DNA reads as TGCAGCGTTGTCCTCCGGGGGGCGCAAACCCGGGAGCTGTTTTTT.

At least ten counts were recorded for this clonotype. The chain combines TRBV29-1 with TRBJ2-2; D is perhaps TRBD1 (6 bases). This CDR3 spans 11 amino acids. The V gene's germline CDR1 is SQVTM and CDR2 ANQGSEA. V dropped 6 bases and J dropped 15 bases, with 17 bases sitting between them. The CDR3 protein is CSVEDSLTVFF. The CDR3 DNA reads TGCAGCGTGGAGGACAGCCTTACGGTGTTTTTT.

This clonotype was seen a few times. One end of the junction does not line up with germline, which may come from a read error. The genes are TRBV7-7 and TRBJ2-2; 10 bases are shared with TRBD1. The length of the CDR3 is 19 residues. Germline V CDR1 and CDR2: SSHAT, FNYEAQ (reference sequence). DNA for the CDR3: TGTGCTAGCAGCTTAGGAGGGACAGGGGATTCAGCAAACACCGGGGAGCTGTTTTTT. This gives the protein CASSLGGTGDSANTGELFF.

This clonotype has ten or more counts. V usage is TRBV7-9 and J usage is TRBJ1-1; D unclear. This CDR3 contains 13 residues. Germline loops: CDR1 SEHNR, CDR2 FQNEAQ (reference sequence). Trimming took off 2 bases at V and 5 bases at J, with 9 bases between the two ends. CDR3 in DNA: TGTGCCAGCAGCTTACCCCCGTCGACTGAAGCTTTCTTT. Amino acid sequence: CASSLPPSTEAFF.

This clonotype was detected many times. The chain couples TRBV27 to TRBJ2-7, with a weak D call TRBD2 (5 bases). The V end was cut by 1 base, the J end by 9 bases, with 13 bases between. In germline, CDR1 is MNHEY, CDR2 SMNVEV (reference sequence). This CDR3 is built from 13 residues. CDR3 in amino acids: CASSLLGLGVQYF. CDR3 nucleotide sequence: TGTGCCAGCAGTTTATTAGGACTCGGGGTGCAGTACTTC.

This clonotype was counted ten times or more. V usage is TRBV5-1 and J usage is TRBJ1-1, with D possibly matching TRBD1 (5 bases). Germline V gene lookup returns CDR1 SGHRS and CDR2 YFSETQ. The CDR3 is 11 residues long. The V and J ends lost 3 bases and 8 bases respectively, with 8 bases between them. The CDR3 sequence: CASSYGGEAFF. DNA of the CDR3: TGCGCCAGCAGCTACGGGGGGGAAGCTTTCTTT. Full variable domain (outside the CDR3, taken from reference TRBV5-1 and TRBJ1-1): KAGVTQTPRYLIKTRGQQVTLSCSPISGHRSVSWYQQTPGQGLQFLFEYFSETQRNKGNFPGRFSGRQFSNSRSEMNVSTLELGDSALYLCASSYGGEAFFGQGTRLTVV.

This clonotype was counted ten times or more. The rearrangement links TRBV5-1 to TRBJ2-3; D not resolved. Germline loops: CDR1 SGHRS, CDR2 YFSETQ. This CDR3 spans 16 amino acids. Trimming stripped 2 bases from V and 2 bases from J, with 15 bases between. The CDR3 loop is CASSFRPIGPTDTQYF. DNA for the CDR3: TGCGCCAGCAGCTTCCGCCCTATAGGCCCCACAGATACGCAGTATTTT.

This clonotype was detected ten times or more. The chain couples TRBV24-1 to TRBJ1-5, with a possible D match to TRBD1 (5 bases). The germline CDR1 and CDR2 sequences are KGHDR and SFDVKD. This CDR3 contains 13 residues. V lost 4 bases, J lost 6 bases, and 9 bases lay in between. The CDR3 bases are TGTGCCACCAGTGACGGGGGTACTCAGCCCCAGCATTTT. This codes for CATSDGGTQPQHF.

The chain carries TRBV21-1 and TRBJ2-7; the D segment call TRBD1 is taken from the table without a DNA check. TRBV21-1 is a known pseudogene. The CDR3 is made up of 16 amino acids. CDR3 bases: TGTGCCAGCAGCAAAGGGACAGGGGCGACTGCCTACGAGCAGTACTTC. It yields the protein CASSKGTGATAYEQYF.

The chain links TRBV5-1 to TRBJ1-3, with TRBD1 matching 7 bases. The J segment lost 1 base and the V segment lost 4 bases, leaving 5 bases of the junction unmatched. CDR3 length: 15 amino acids. Germline CDR1 is SGHRS and CDR2 is YFSETQ. CDR3 in amino acids: CASSGPRGSGNTIYF. The DNA for the CDR3 is TGCGCCAGCAGCGGGCCCAGGGGGTCTGGAAACACCATATATTTT.

As to this clonotype: This likely comes from a read error, as the CDR3 has no conserved phenylalanine or tryptophan at its end. This sequence joins TRBV25-1 and TRBJ2-7, with D maybe TRBD2 (6 bases). V lost 2 bases and J 5 bases, leaving 13 bases between the germline ends. CDR1 and CDR2 from the germline V gene are MGHDK and SYGVNS. There are 14 residues in the CDR3. The CDR3 DNA is TGTGCCAGCAGTGAACCCTTCTCGGGGGACGAGCAGTACCTC. Translated: CASSEPFSGDEQYL.

This clonotype was detected a few times. The rearrangement links TRBV10-3 to TRBJ2-6, with D perhaps being TRBD1 or TRBD2 (6 bases each). V was clipped by 3 bases and J by 4 bases, with 13 bases between them. The CDR3 length is 16 residues. Germline V gene data show CDR1 as ENHRY and CDR2 as SYGVKD. As DNA, the CDR3 is TGTGCCATCAGTGATCCGGGGGCGATGGGGGCCAACGTCCTGACTTTC. Its protein is CAISDPGAMGANVLTF.

V usage is TRBV12-3 or TRBV12-4 and J usage is TRBJ2-1; TRBD1 or TRBD2 may be the D gene (5 bases each). The CDR3 is made up of 14 amino acids. Trimming stripped 3 bases from V and 9 bases from J, with 15 bases between. CDR3 sequence reads: CASSFGTGSFEQFF. The CDR3 nucleotides are TGTGCCAGCAGTTTTGGGACCGGTTCCTTTGAGCAGTTCTTC.

This clonotype was counted between two and nine times. The chain links TRBV7-9 to TRBJ1-2; D is unclear. The CDR3 totals 16 residues. Germline assignment: CDR1 SEHNR and CDR2 FQNEAQ (reference sequence). The germline V and J ends were trimmed by 1 base and 5 bases, with 17 bases remaining between them. The CDR3 reads CASSLDRADVRYGYTF. The DNA for the CDR3 is TGTGCCAGCAGCTTAGATAGGGCAGACGTTCGATATGGCTACACCTTC.

The chain couples TRBV12-3 or TRBV12-4 to TRBJ2-7, with D perhaps TRBD2 (6 bases). V was cut by 2 bases and J by 4 bases, with 12 bases left in between. The CDR3 has 14 residues. The CDR3 spells CASSLSRGKYEQYF. The CDR3 DNA is TGTGCCAGCAGTTTATCCCGGGGGAAGTACGAGCAGTACTTC.